One and the same sample provided the 28 T cell receptor beta chains below, sequenced in a study of CD8 T cells in ankylosing spondylitis. Using its own MiXCR run on the 5' RACE reads, TCRdb lists one record per CDR3 protein. Of over 200,000 distinct CDR3 sequences in the sample, roughly a tenth were seen once. The sequenced sample consisted of blood, either unsorted or a sorted T cell fraction (not recorded which). These TCRs come from a male donor with ankylosing spondylitis or in good health (not recorded which).

Many counts were recorded for this clonotype. The chain is built from TRBV5-6 and TRBJ2-7, with TRBD1 matching 9 bases. This CDR3 region has 16 residues. Trimming cost V 0 bases and J 5 bases; bases outside gene matches: 9. Germline V gene sequence: CDR1 SGHDT, CDR2 YYEEEE. CDR3 sequence (DNA): TGTGCCAGCAGCTTGGTGGGACAGGGAAGACCCCACGAGCAGTACTTC. This sequence encodes CASSLVGQGRPHEQYF.

V usage is TRBV5-4 and J usage is TRBJ1-1; 10 nucleotides line up with TRBD1. The CDR3 length is 15 residues. Germline values: CDR1 SGHNT, CDR2 YYREEE (reference sequence). V lost 4 bases, J lost 4 bases, and 7 bases stayed unmatched. CDR3 in amino acids: CASSGRDRGRTEAFF. Written as DNA, the CDR3 is TGTGCCAGCAGCGGCCGGGACAGGGGCCGCACTGAAGCTTTCTTT.

The genes are TRBV5-1 and TRBJ2-5, with a tentative D call TRBD1 (6 bases). CDR1 is SGHRS and CDR2 is YFSETQ in the germline V gene. V lost 5 bases and J 5 bases, leaving 16 bases between the germline ends. CDR3 length equals 14 residues. CDR3 sequence (DNA): TGCGCCAGCAGACGACAGGACGGGGATGAGACCCAGTACTTC. The encoded protein is CASRRQDGDETQYF.

J is TRBJ1-5 and V is TRBV28; 11 bases align to TRBD1. The CDR3 is 16 amino acids. Germline CDR1 and CDR2: MDHEN and SYDVKM. Trimming took 2 bases from V and 5 from J; bases not matched to a gene: 5. CDR3 in DNA: TGTGCCAGCAGTTTAAAAGGGACAGGGGGAGATCAGCCCCAGCATTTT. This codes for CASSLKGTGGDQPQHF. The full variable domain, rest sourced from reference TRBV28 and TRBJ1-5, is DVKVTQSSRYLVKRTGEKVFLECVQDMDHENMFWYRQDPGLGLRLIYFSYDVKMKEKGDIPEGYSVSREKKERFSLILESASTNQTSMYLCASSLKGTGGDQPQHFGDGTRLSIL.

The table lists this clonotype with a few counts. V gene TRBV5-1 combines with J gene TRBJ2-5; D perhaps matches TRBD1 (7 bases). V gave up 4 bases and J gave up 4 bases, with 14 bases separating them. CDR1 is SGHRS and CDR2 is YFSETQ in the germline V gene. This CDR3 has 14 amino acids. CDR3 region: CASSLEGARETQYF. The CDR3 nucleotides read TGCGCCAGCAGCCTGGAGGGGGCTAGAGAGACCCAGTACTTC.

This clonotype was detected ten times or more. The rearrangement links TRBV28 to TRBJ2-2, with D hard to call. The CDR3 contains 15 residues. Germline V gene lookup returns CDR1 MDHEN and CDR2 SYDVKM. The V end lost 1 base, the J end lost 0 bases, and 6 bases lay between the germline ends. This CDR3 is CASSLYGTNTGELFF. The CDR3 DNA reads TGTGCCAGCAGTTTATACGGAACGAACACCGGGGAGCTGTTTTTT.

The chain couples TRBV20-1 to TRBJ2-7; 8 positions match TRBD2. The CDR3 runs to 15 residues. The ends lost 5 bases at V and 5 bases at J; junction bases unmatched: 14. Per the germline V gene, CDR1 is DFQATT and CDR2 is SNEGSKA (reference sequence). The CDR3 DNA is TGCAGTGCTTCGGGAGGGACAAGCCCGTGGGACGAGCAGTACTTC. Translated, it gives CSASGGTSPWDEQYF.

Regarding this clonotype: A read error may produce the germline difference seen at one junction end. The chain couples TRBV7-7 to TRBJ2-5; the D call may be TRBD1 or TRBD2 (5 bases each). In germline, CDR1 is SSHAT, CDR2 FNYEAQ (reference sequence). This CDR3 has 14 amino acids. CDR3 nucleotides: TGTGCTAGCAGCTTCTCTCCGGGGCCAGAGACCCAGTACTTC. The encoded protein is CASSFSPGPETQYF.

This clonotype was counted ten times or more. The chain is built from TRBV5-1 and TRBJ2-5; D is undetermined. The ends were cut back, 1 base at V and 2 bases at J, with 6 bases in the middle. This CDR3 is built from 13 residues. The germline CDR1 and CDR2 sequences are SGHRS and YFSETQ. The CDR3 loop is CASSLSSQETQYF. CDR3 coding DNA: TGCGCCAGCAGCTTGTCGTCTCAAGAGACCCAGTACTTC.

This clonotype was seen a handful of times. The rearrangement joins TRBV7-3 to TRBJ2-6; D perhaps matches TRBD1 (5 bases). Germline V lookup: CDR1 SGHTA, CDR2 FQGTGA. The ends were cut back, 5 bases at V and 2 bases at J, with 10 bases in the middle. The CDR3 covers 15 residues. CDR3 loop: CASSQTDTGANVLTF. CDR3 coding DNA: TGTGCCAGCAGCCAGACGGACACTGGGGCCAACGTCCTGACTTTC. Based on the CDR3 plus reference TRBV7-3 and TRBJ2-6, the full variable domain is GAGVSQTPSNKVTEKGKYVELRCDPISGHTALYWYRQSLGQGPEFLIYFQGTGAADDSGLPNDRFFAVRPEGSVSTLKIQRTERGDSAVYLCASSQTDTGANVLTFGAGSRLTVL.

This clonotype was counted a few times. The chain uses TRBV7-9 and TRBJ1-1, with 7 bases fitting TRBD1. V was clipped by 5 bases and J by 5 bases; unmatched bases: 8. The CDR3 covers 14 residues. CDR1 is SEHNR and CDR2 is FQNEAQ in the germline V gene (reference sequence). The CDR3 sequence: CASSAYRQGTEAFF. The DNA for the CDR3 is TGTGCCAGCAGCGCCTACCGACAGGGAACTGAAGCTTTCTTT.

Details on this clonotype: A single base separates this from a much larger clone, so it may be a read error. The gene calls are TRBV7-9 and TRBJ2-4; D is uncertain. Germline assignment: CDR1 SEHNR and CDR2 FQNEAQ (reference sequence). This CDR3 is 12 amino acids long. The CDR3, as DNA: TGTGCCAGCAGCCTAGTTAACAACATTCAGTCCTTC. Protein: CASSLVNNIQSF.

This clonotype was counted many times. One junction end does not reproduce the germline sequence, and a read error may be involved. The chain joins TRBV20-1 to TRBJ1-4; no clear D gene. This CDR3 spans 15 amino acids. CDR1 DFQATT and CDR2 SNEGSKA come from the germline V gene (reference sequence). The CDR3 here is CSARGDPLTNEKLFF. As DNA, the CDR3 is TGCAGTGCGAGAGGAGACCCTCTGACTAATGAAAAACTGTTTTTT.

The chain employs TRBV11-2 and TRBJ2-5, with 13 bases identical to TRBD2. The CDR3 totals 18 residues. CDR1 is SGHAT and CDR2 is FQNNGV in the germline V gene. V was pared by 4 bases and J by 7 bases, with 15 bases of the junction left unmatched. In DNA form, the CDR3 reads TGTGCCAGCAGCTCCCCGGGACTAGCGGGGCGTGATGGAGGGACCCAGTACTTC. Protein: CASSSPGLAGRDGGTQYF. The variable domain in full, completed from reference TRBV11-2 and TRBJ2-5, reads EAGVAQSPRYKIIEKRQSVAFWCNPISGHATLYWYQQILGQGPKLLIQFQNNGVVDDSQLPKDRFSAERLKGVDSTLKIQPAKLEDSAVYLCASSSPGLAGRDGGTQYFGPGTRLLVL.

This clonotype was picked up many times. This sequence joins TRBV28 and TRBJ1-2; D gene uncertain. CDR3 length equals 12 residues. Per the germline V gene, CDR1 is MDHEN and CDR2 is SYDVKM. V shed 7 bases and J shed 3 bases, with 9 bases lying between them. CDR3 in amino acids: CASMVLDYGYTF. The CDR3 coding sequence is TGTGCCAGCATGGTCCTAGACTATGGCTACACCTTC.

The J gene is TRBJ1-6, the V gene TRBV28, with 10 bases lining up with TRBD1. V was clipped by 7 bases and J by 7 bases; unmatched bases: 7. The CDR3 is made up of 15 amino acids. Germline V gives CDR1 MDHEN, CDR2 SYDVKM. The chain's CDR3 is CASTSGQGRNSPLHF. In DNA form, the CDR3 reads TGTGCCAGCACCTCGGGACAGGGGCGGAATTCACCCCTCCACTTT. Drawing the rest from reference TRBV28 and TRBJ1-6, the complete variable domain is DVKVTQSSRYLVKRTGEKVFLECVQDMDHENMFWYRQDPGLGLRLIYFSYDVKMKEKGDIPEGYSVSREKKERFSLILESASTNQTSMYLCASTSGQGRNSPLHFGNGTRLTVT.

This clonotype was found many times. For the CDR3, the DNA is TGTGCCAGCAGCTACAGGGTCTCAAGCAATCAGCCCCAGCATTTT. As protein: CASSYRVSSNQPQHF. The J gene is TRBJ1-5, the V gene TRBV6-5; tentatively, D is TRBD1 (6 bases). The germline V and J ends were trimmed by 6 bases and 1 base, with 13 bases remaining between them. Germline CDR1 and CDR2: MNHEY and SVGAGI. This CDR3 is 15 amino acids long.

At least ten counts were recorded for this clonotype. This chain's CDR3 is CASSYSQWQGNTEAFF. DNA for the CDR3: TGTGCCAGCAGTTACTCCCAGTGGCAGGGGAACACTGAAGCTTTCTTT. The chain carries TRBV6-5 and TRBJ1-1; possibly TRBD1 for D (5 bases). Germline V gene lookup returns CDR1 MNHEY and CDR2 SVGAGI. This CDR3 is built from 16 residues. V shed 0 bases and J shed 1 base, with 12 bases lying between them.

This clonotype was seen many times. V gene TRBV20-1 combines with J gene TRBJ2-3, with TRBD1 matching over 8 bases. The CDR3 has 14 residues. CDR1 is DFQATT and CDR2 is SNEGSKA in the germline V gene (reference sequence). Trimming cost V 3 bases and J 6 bases; bases outside gene matches: 8. The CDR3 loop reads CSASGQGRRDTQYF. CDR3 DNA: TGCAGTGCTAGTGGACAGGGTAGAAGGGATACGCAGTATTTT.

In its sample, this clonotype was seen once. The junction does not match germline at one end; this may be a read error. The chain joins TRBV11-2 to TRBJ2-5, with 14 bases aligning to TRBD2. The CDR3 has 19 residues. Germline V gene sequence: CDR1 SGHAT, CDR2 FQNNGV. The CDR3 region is CASSLSGTSGGLVQEIQYF. The CDR3 coding sequence is TGTGCCAGCAGTCTATCCGGGACTAGCGGGGGCCTAGTTCAAGAGATCCAGTACTTC.

Notes on this clonotype: With a much larger clone just one base away, this may be a read error. It is likely a read error, because the conserved phenylalanine at the end of the CDR3 is missing. The gene calls are TRBV14 and TRBJ2-1; possibly TRBD1 for D (6 bases). CDR3 length: 16 amino acids. The germline CDR1 and CDR2 sequences are SGHDN and FVKESK. The V gene lost 1 base and the J gene lost 4 bases, with 14 bases spanning the gap. CDR3 amino acids: CASSQGGRAIYNEQFL. The CDR3 DNA reads as TGTGCCAGCAGCCAAGGGGGGCGGGCCATATACAATGAGCAGTTCCTC.

The sample holds many counts of this clonotype. Here the CDR3 reads CATRGGEDTQYF. Here the CDR3 DNA reads TGTGCCACCCGGGGGGGGGAAGATACGCAGTATTTT. This chain uses TRBV12-3 or TRBV12-4 with TRBJ2-3; the match to TRBD2 covers 8 bases. The CDR3 is 12 residues long. V was pared by 10 bases and J by 5 bases, with 5 bases of the junction left unmatched.

As to this clonotype: Sequence at one end of the junction differs from germline and may be a read error. The J gene is TRBJ1-1, the V gene TRBV5-1, with D possibly matching TRBD1 (5 bases). The CDR3 loop spans 15 amino acids. CDR1 and CDR2 (germline): SGHRS, YFSETQ. CDR3 region: CASSLDWGGNTEAFF. The DNA of the CDR3 is TGCGCTAGCAGCTTGGACTGGGGGGGGAATACTGAAGCTTTCTTT.

This clonotype came up many times. J is TRBJ2-5 and V is TRBV20-1, with D tentatively TRBD1 or TRBD2 (5 bases each). Trimming shortened V by 6 bases and J by 1 base, and 15 bases separated the two germline ends. Looked up from germline, CDR1 is DFQATT and CDR2 is SNEGSKA (reference sequence). The CDR3 loop spans 14 amino acids. The CDR3 sequence is CSARLRGSQETQYF. CDR3 coding DNA: TGCAGTGCCAGACTTCGGGGCAGCCAAGAGACCCAGTACTTC.

The rearrangement joins TRBV5-5 to TRBJ1-1; the D gene is possibly TRBD1 (6 bases). The CDR3 loop spans 16 amino acids. Trimming shortened V by 4 bases and J by 1 base, and 17 bases separated the two germline ends. Germline-derived CDR1 and CDR2 are SGHKS and YYEKEE (reference sequence). The CDR3, as DNA: TGTGCCAGCAGCACGGCGGGGGGGGCCAGGAACACTGAAGCTTTCTTT. Translation: CASSTAGGARNTEAFF.

This chain uses TRBV2 with TRBJ2-1, with a weak D call TRBD2 (5 bases). From germline, CDR1 is SNHLY and CDR2 FYNNEI. The CDR3 length is 16 residues. The V end lost 3 bases, the J end lost 7 bases, and 19 bases lay between the germline ends. CDR3 sequence: CASSDRLLGPRNEQFF. The DNA of the CDR3 is TGTGCCAGCAGTGATAGACTACTAGGACCTCGAAATGAGCAGTTCTTC.

This clonotype was recorded only once. A much larger clonotype is one base distant, so this may be a read error. The chain joins TRBV10-3 to TRBJ2-1; possible D gene TRBD1, 6 bases. The CDR3 length is 16 residues. CDR1 ENHRY and CDR2 SYGVKD come from the germline V gene. The CDR3 region is CAISEPRTELYNEEFF. CDR3 in DNA: TGTGCCATCAGTGAGCCCCGGACAGAACTTTACAATGAGGAGTTCTTC.

This clonotype was detected a few times. This sequence joins TRBV24-1 and TRBJ2-1; 7 nucleotides match TRBD1. V was clipped by 5 bases and J by 5 bases; unmatched bases: 8. This CDR3 is built from 15 residues. CDR1 is KGHDR and CDR2 is SFDVKD in the germline V gene. For the CDR3, the DNA is TGTGCCACCAGTGCCCCGGGACAGCACAACAATGAGCAGTTCTTC. Protein sequence: CATSAPGQHNNEQFF.